A selection of T cell receptor beta chains follows, all from one sample in a study of blood T cell repertoires in COVID-19. Profiled with immunoSEQ multiplex PCR; TCRdb holds only in-frame clones, not every one. The data show 400,000 or so clones, around 89% seen once. Sequencing was performed on PBMCs or T cells enriched from blood (not recorded which). Receptor source: a young man who had recovered from COVID-19. CDR3s include the opening cysteine and the closing phenylalanine or tryptophan. The order of the fields is CDR3 protein, CDR3 length, J gene, V gene, D gene. D genes are given only for firm matches.

cdr3_aa: CATTVNYGYTF; cdr3_length: 11; j_call: TRBJ1-2; v_call: TRBV28; d_call: .
cdr3_aa: CASSILAGGPGNEQFF; cdr3_length: 16; j_call: TRBJ2-1; v_call: TRBV19; d_call: TRBD2
cdr3_aa: CASSFEGVYTEAFF; cdr3_length: 14; j_call: TRBJ1-1; v_call: TRBV5-1; d_call: .
cdr3_aa: CASSFSSGGDTQYF; cdr3_length: 14; j_call: TRBJ2-3; v_call: TRBV5-6; d_call: TRBD2
cdr3_aa: CATSETGAGGNTIYF; cdr3_length: 15; j_call: TRBJ1-3; v_call: TRBV24-1; d_call: TRBD1
cdr3_aa: CASSYVQENGYTF; cdr3_length: 13; j_call: TRBJ1-2; v_call: TRBV7-9; d_call: .
cdr3_aa: CASSEALWQDYGYTF; cdr3_length: 15; j_call: TRBJ1-2; v_call: TRBV6-1; d_call: .
cdr3_aa: CASSGQGTGNQPQHF; cdr3_length: 15; j_call: TRBJ1-5; v_call: TRBV18; d_call: TRBD1
cdr3_aa: CASSLGTDYGYTF; cdr3_length: 13; j_call: TRBJ1-2; v_call: TRBV5-1; d_call: TRBD1
cdr3_aa: CASSLVLSRADTGELFF; cdr3_length: 17; j_call: TRBJ2-2; v_call: TRBV5-1; d_call: .
cdr3_aa: CASSLVGGLNTEAFF; cdr3_length: 15; j_call: TRBJ1-1; v_call: TRBV5-1; d_call: .
cdr3_aa: CASSLREGTEAFF; cdr3_length: 13; j_call: TRBJ1-1; v_call: TRBV18; d_call: .
cdr3_aa: CASSPGQHNEKLFF; cdr3_length: 14; j_call: TRBJ1-4; v_call: TRBV19; d_call: TRBD1
cdr3_aa: CASSEQSAGNTIYF; cdr3_length: 14; j_call: TRBJ1-3; v_call: TRBV2; d_call: .
cdr3_aa: CASSELGASQPQHF; cdr3_length: 14; j_call: TRBJ1-5; v_call: TRBV6-1; d_call: .
cdr3_aa: CASSPAGSYEQYF; cdr3_length: 13; j_call: TRBJ2-7; v_call: TRBV18; d_call: .
cdr3_aa: CASSLVMGGDGYTF; cdr3_length: 14; j_call: TRBJ1-2; v_call: TRBV5-1; d_call: .
cdr3_aa: CASSQGRNTEAFF; cdr3_length: 13; j_call: TRBJ1-1; v_call: TRBV13; d_call: .
cdr3_aa: CASSLAAGINTGELFF; cdr3_length: 16; j_call: TRBJ2-2; v_call: TRBV5-1; d_call: .
cdr3_aa: CASSLVRTDQETQYF; cdr3_length: 15; j_call: TRBJ2-5; v_call: TRBV11-2; d_call: .
cdr3_aa: CATSDWEGKLFF; cdr3_length: 12; j_call: TRBJ1-4; v_call: TRBV24-1; d_call: .
cdr3_aa: CASSLEGTGELFF; cdr3_length: 13; j_call: TRBJ2-2; v_call: TRBV11-3; d_call: .
cdr3_aa: CASSLRVAGELFF; cdr3_length: 13; j_call: TRBJ2-2; v_call: TRBV7-9; d_call: .
cdr3_aa: CSVEDRKSSGSRNEQFF; cdr3_length: 17; j_call: TRBJ2-1; v_call: TRBV29-1; d_call: TRBD2
cdr3_aa: CASSGNFGGYSYNEQFF; cdr3_length: 17; j_call: TRBJ2-1; v_call: TRBV2; d_call: .
cdr3_aa: CASSLDRVEAFF; cdr3_length: 12; j_call: TRBJ1-1; v_call: TRBV11-3; d_call: .
cdr3_aa: CASSADTGTGVFHQPQHF; cdr3_length: 18; j_call: TRBJ1-5; v_call: TRBV7-6; d_call: TRBD1
cdr3_aa: CASSLVTELNTEAFF; cdr3_length: 15; j_call: TRBJ1-1; v_call: TRBV5-5; d_call: .
cdr3_aa: CASRQGARGTGELFF; cdr3_length: 15; j_call: TRBJ2-2; v_call: TRBV10-2; d_call: TRBD1
cdr3_aa: CASSQFTAPPQHF; cdr3_length: 13; j_call: TRBJ1-5; v_call: TRBV3-1/TRBV3-2; d_call: .
cdr3_aa: CASSLALGDRELYGYTF; cdr3_length: 17; j_call: TRBJ1-2; v_call: TRBV7-9; d_call: .
cdr3_aa: CSVRREGVYGYTF; cdr3_length: 13; j_call: TRBJ1-2; v_call: TRBV29-1; d_call: .
cdr3_aa: CAWILLEGGTEAFF; cdr3_length: 14; j_call: TRBJ1-1; v_call: TRBV30; d_call: .
cdr3_aa: CASRPGERGNQPQHF; cdr3_length: 15; j_call: TRBJ1-5; v_call: TRBV6-5; d_call: .
cdr3_aa: CASSSENYGYTF; cdr3_length: 12; j_call: TRBJ1-2; v_call: TRBV11-2; d_call: .
cdr3_aa: CASPMLAGSDTQYF; cdr3_length: 14; j_call: TRBJ2-3; v_call: TRBV2; d_call: TRBD2
cdr3_aa: CASSATGNQPQHF; cdr3_length: 13; j_call: TRBJ1-5; v_call: TRBV19; d_call: .
cdr3_aa: CAWSVRENIQYF; cdr3_length: 12; j_call: TRBJ2-4; v_call: TRBV30; d_call: .
cdr3_aa: CASSQGRDRTYEQYF; cdr3_length: 15; j_call: TRBJ2-7; v_call: TRBV3-1/TRBV3-2; d_call: TRBD1
cdr3_aa: CAWSVFGQSYGYTF; cdr3_length: 14; j_call: TRBJ1-2; v_call: TRBV30; d_call: .